The rows below give T cell receptor beta chains drawn from one sample of a study of T cells in Graves' hyperthyroidism and ophthalmopathy. TCRdb re-derived calls from the multiplex PCR reads in MiXCR, one entry per CDR3 protein. The table includes approximately 600,000 distinct CDR3 sequences, 11% to 15% detected once. The sequencing sample was made of blood. These receptors were taken from a woman between 25 and 40 years old with Graves' hyperthyroidism that later progressed to Graves' ophthalmopathy. The conserved cysteine and the conserved F or W are not part of the CDR3 here. Some rows have no size entry. The others give once, few or many, or a class for an expanded clone.

clone_size: .
j_call: TRBJ2-1
v_call: TRBV7-9
cdr3_length: 14
cdr3_aa: ASSPGTAGDPSVQF

clone_size: many
j_call: TRBJ2-3
v_call: TRBV7-2
cdr3_length: 15
cdr3_aa: ASSARLAGGGTDTQY

clone_size: few
j_call: TRBJ2-1
v_call: TRBV11-3
cdr3_length: 17
cdr3_aa: ASSPPPGHSGGSYNEQF

clone_size: many
j_call: TRBJ1-2
v_call: TRBV30
cdr3_length: 12
cdr3_aa: AWSGEGAYYGYT

clone_size: few
j_call: TRBJ1-1
v_call: TRBV7-3
cdr3_length: 12
cdr3_aa: ASSPEGEVTEAF

clone_size: few
j_call: TRBJ2-5
v_call: TRBV20-1
cdr3_length: 16
cdr3_aa: SASSGGRRERREETQY

clone_size: many
j_call: TRBJ1-1
v_call: TRBV11-2
cdr3_length: 18
cdr3_aa: ASSSALGPTRGRTNTEAF

clone_size: many
j_call: TRBJ1-1
v_call: TRBV19
cdr3_length: 10
cdr3_aa: ASSIGTVEAF

clone_size: .
j_call: TRBJ2-1
v_call: TRBV25-1
cdr3_length: 11
cdr3_aa: ASSDYRDNEQF

clone_size: few
j_call: TRBJ2-1
v_call: TRBV24-1
cdr3_length: 13
cdr3_aa: ATSHRDLGHNEQF

clone_size: few
j_call: TRBJ1-4
v_call: TRBV29-1
cdr3_length: 17
cdr3_aa: SVVGVLGAGGPTNEKLF

clone_size: .
j_call: TRBJ2-7
v_call: TRBV3-1
cdr3_length: 12
cdr3_aa: ASSQGGWVYEQY

clone_size: many
j_call: TRBJ2-7
v_call: TRBV2
cdr3_length: 13
cdr3_aa: ASSEGTASSYEQY

clone_size: few
j_call: TRBJ1-2
v_call: TRBV6-1
cdr3_length: 12
cdr3_aa: ASSNGQGADGYT

clone_size: .
j_call: TRBJ2-7
v_call: TRBV10-3
cdr3_length: 13
cdr3_aa: ATQWTGDPSYEQY

clone_size: .
j_call: TRBJ2-2
v_call: TRBV7-6
cdr3_length: 16
cdr3_aa: ASSFEGSGRGRTGELF

clone_size: many
j_call: TRBJ1-1
v_call: TRBV19
cdr3_length: 13
cdr3_aa: ASSIYGGGDTEAF

clone_size: many
j_call: TRBJ1-2
v_call: TRBV19
cdr3_length: 12
cdr3_aa: ASSIQGFNYGYT

clone_size: many
j_call: TRBJ2-7
v_call: TRBV6-2/TRBV6-3
cdr3_length: 12
cdr3_aa: ASSYSAGVYEQY

clone_size: .
j_call: TRBJ2-3
v_call: TRBV28
cdr3_length: 9
cdr3_aa: ASGSGEVQY

clone_size: .
j_call: TRBJ2-3
v_call: TRBV20-1
cdr3_length: 12
cdr3_aa: SAPPSGSTDTQY

clone_size: .
j_call: TRBJ2-3
v_call: TRBV24-1
cdr3_length: 15
cdr3_aa: ATSDSPHGGPTDTQY

clone_size: many
j_call: TRBJ1-2
v_call: TRBV7-8
cdr3_length: 12
cdr3_aa: ASSPQGSSYGYT

clone_size: few
j_call: TRBJ1-2
v_call: TRBV19
cdr3_length: 13
cdr3_aa: ASSPGQTNYYGYT

clone_size: .
j_call: TRBJ2-3
v_call: TRBV7-9
cdr3_length: 10
cdr3_aa: ASSLTHDTQY

clone_size: few
j_call: TRBJ2-3
v_call: TRBV7-3
cdr3_length: 13
cdr3_aa: ASSLPASGTDTQY

clone_size: many
j_call: TRBJ2-7
v_call: TRBV5-1
cdr3_length: 15
cdr3_aa: ASSESVLAGGSYEQY

clone_size: .
j_call: TRBJ1-6
v_call: TRBV3-1
cdr3_length: 13
cdr3_aa: ASSRSGTGDSPLH

clone_size: .
j_call: TRBJ1-1
v_call: TRBV6-6
cdr3_length: 14
cdr3_aa: ASSYHRQGESPEAF

clone_size: many
j_call: TRBJ2-7
v_call: TRBV12-3/TRBV12-4
cdr3_length: 9
cdr3_aa: ASSLGREQY

clone_size: many
j_call: TRBJ1-3
v_call: TRBV12-3/TRBV12-4
cdr3_length: 14
cdr3_aa: ASSFRTTSSGNTIY

clone_size: .
j_call: TRBJ2-2
v_call: TRBV30
cdr3_length: 13
cdr3_aa: ALPAGQGGTGELF

clone_size: few
j_call: TRBJ2-3
v_call: TRBV29-1
cdr3_length: 11
cdr3_aa: SVDGQYTDTQY

clone_size: many
j_call: TRBJ1-1
v_call: TRBV12-5
cdr3_length: 13
cdr3_aa: ASGLGDRGGTEAF

clone_size: .
j_call: TRBJ2-1
v_call: TRBV4-1
cdr3_length: 18
cdr3_aa: ASSQDRSRPFLRNYNEQF

clone_size: .
j_call: TRBJ2-1
v_call: TRBV13
cdr3_length: 13
cdr3_aa: ASNLGWGSDNEQF

clone_size: many
j_call: TRBJ2-7
v_call: TRBV28
cdr3_length: 11
cdr3_aa: ASKLGHTYEQY

clone_size: .
j_call: TRBJ2-7
v_call: TRBV5-1
cdr3_length: 12
cdr3_aa: ASSLRTTSYEQY

clone_size: .
j_call: TRBJ2-2
v_call: TRBV4-3
cdr3_length: 12
cdr3_aa: ASSRGRYTGELF

clone_size: many
j_call: TRBJ1-3
v_call: TRBV19
cdr3_length: 18
cdr3_aa: ASSTFGASSWTPGGNTIY

clone_size: many
j_call: TRBJ2-5
v_call: TRBV7-8
cdr3_length: 12
cdr3_aa: ASSLGGGAETQY

clone_size: few
j_call: TRBJ2-1
v_call: TRBV5-6
cdr3_length: 15
cdr3_aa: ASSWDYDSGFVNEQF

clone_size: many
j_call: TRBJ2-5
v_call: TRBV2
cdr3_length: 12
cdr3_aa: ASRTEGEGETQY

clone_size: many
j_call: TRBJ1-4
v_call: TRBV20-1
cdr3_length: 10
cdr3_aa: IMGQTNEKLF

clone_size: many
j_call: TRBJ2-3
v_call: TRBV29-1
cdr3_length: 11
cdr3_aa: SVVKLLTDTQY

clone_size: many
j_call: TRBJ2-7
v_call: TRBV12-5
cdr3_length: 14
cdr3_aa: ASGLVLRGQSGEQY